The T cell receptor beta chain under discussion was sequenced for a study of CD8 T cells in Susac syndrome (dated by TCRdb to 2018 to 2020). Regarding the study in general: Among the Susac syndrome patients who were sequenced, clinically active disease was present in more than five and clinical remission was observed in eight or nine. Clonality of the CD8+ T cell repertoire was compared between roughly 13 healthy donors, roughly 14 Susac syndrome patients and 15 multiple sclerosis patients. At blood withdrawal, Susac syndrome patients were therapy-naive, treated with corticosteroids (with IVIg additionally given to some), or treated with IVIg alone. Whether CD8+ T cell activation and differentiation in Susac syndrome was antigen driven was tested using repertoire sequencing. What the authors observed across the whole study: The study acknowledged that relatively few individuals were included in the TCR sequencing and HLA analysis. Looking at Susac-specific public clones, the researchers identified 15 to 20 in the total CD8+ repertoire and five or six in the CD8+ TEMRA repertoire. Clonal expansion was seen in Susac syndrome CD8+ repertoires, peaking in CD8+ TEMRA cells and being greater in clinically active patients than in remitting ones.

High-throughput TCR beta sequencing profiled peripheral blood CD8+ and CD4+ T cells from healthy donors, Susac syndrome patients and multiple sclerosis patients. The Susac syndrome patients fulfilled recently defined diagnostic criteria for either definite or probable disease. Bulk CD8+ and CD4+ T cells were purified by magnetic negative isolation, whereas CD8+ TEMRA cells were enriched by FACS. Blood was drawn into EDTA tubes, processed within 24 hours, and PBMCs were isolated by density gradient centrifugation. PBMCs destined for TCR sequencing were cryopreserved in liquid nitrogen and later thawed in a 37 °C water bath. The sorted or isolated CD4+, CD8+ and CD8+ TEMRA cells had a purity of 90% or higher. As regards this clonotype: Its recognized antigen is unknown. Per-base qualities were not stored, and no clone one base away is much larger.

CDR1 and CDR2, per the germline V gene (reference sequence), are LNHNV and YYDKDF. The CDR3 runs 17 amino acids, cysteine and phenylalanine included. Left in the record is the CDR3 DNA by itself, 51 bases read in frame from the first base. The junction shows trimming of 4 bases on V and 2 bases on J, plus 18 bases between the germline ends. RNA was extracted using the RNeasy kit, and roughly 0.5 to 1 ug of the RNA was reverse transcribed with random hexamers. The immunoSEQ multiplex PCR assay, which covers 54 Vbeta and 13 Jbeta segments, was used to amplify TCR beta CDR3 regions. PCR amplification bias was corrected using a synthetic template baseline for primer optimization and computational correction. Regarding the original processing steps: Reads were annotated to V, D and J genes per IMGT and analyzed with immunoSEQ Analyzer, keeping only productive sequences. Clonality was computed as one minus Shannon entropy normalized by log2 of the number of productive unique sequences. Public and private clones were assessed among the 100 most prevalent clones of each patient and control. Clones were defined as Susac-specific when absent from the healthy and MS cohorts, from roughly 1,000 published viral clones and from other ImmuneACCESS disease sequences. Clones were called with MiXCR by TCRdb after fastp trimmed the public reads at Q25, and only in-frame beta chains were retained. Every entry covers one CDR3 protein and lists the most common genes and DNA from its rows. The V and J calls come from TCRdb's annotation, not from the publication. This sample is represented by about 81,000 distinct CDR3 sequences; 94% of them were singletons. About 0.9% of the sample rests with the top ten.

The receptor comes from a human donor with Susac syndrome. The sequenced sample consisted of CD8+ T cells from PBMCs. Here the chain combines TRBV15 and TRBJ1-3, with the D gene not clear enough to name. This receptor carries the CDR3 CATSTPQMDGPGNTIYF. At the DNA level, the sequence is TGTGCCACCAGCACTCCACAGATGGACGGCCCTGGAAACACCATATATTTT.